The rows below give T cell receptor beta chains drawn from one sample of a study of OX40 agonist ivuxolimab in advanced cancers. Sequencing used immunoSEQ multiplex PCR; TCRdb keeps in-frame clones, though not all of them. This repertoire shows just over 35,000 clones, about 80% found once; its top ten account for roughly a quarter. The starting material was CD4+ or CD8+ T cells sorted from blood, obtained in a trial of the OX40 agonist ivuxolimab. The receptors shown here come from an adult with an advanced solid tumor such as melanoma, head and neck, liver or kidney cancer. CDR3s include the opening cysteine and the closing phenylalanine or tryptophan. Each record gives: J gene, V gene, D gene, clone size, CDR3 DNA, CDR3 protein. D genes are given only for firm matches. Clone sizes are given selectively: once, few, many, or a class where the clone is expanded.

j_gene: TRBJ1-1
v_gene: TRBV27
d_gene: -
abundance: -
CDR3nt: TGTGCCAGCAGCGTGGGTGTGGGCACTGAAGCTTTCTTT
CDR3aa: CASSVGVGTEAFF

j_gene: TRBJ2-6
v_gene: TRBV6-6
d_gene: -
abundance: -
CDR3nt: TGTGCCAGCAGTTACGGGGCTGGGGCCAACGTCCTGACTTTC
CDR3aa: CASSYGAGANVLTF

j_gene: TRBJ2-3
v_gene: TRBV27
d_gene: TRBD2
abundance: -
CDR3nt: TGTGCCAGCAGTTTCCTTACTAGCGGGGGGCCCCTCACAGATACGCAGTATTTT
CDR3aa: CASSFLTSGGPLTDTQYF

j_gene: TRBJ2-5
v_gene: TRBV9
d_gene: -
abundance: -
CDR3nt: TGTGCCAGCAGCGTAGCCCCGGGGGTCCAAGAGACCCAGTACTTC
CDR3aa: CASSVAPGVQETQYF

j_gene: TRBJ2-5
v_gene: TRBV4-1
d_gene: TRBD2
abundance: -
CDR3nt: TGCGCCAGCAGCCAAGATTCTTTGGGACTAGTCGCCGAGACCCAGTACTTC
CDR3aa: CASSQDSLGLVAETQYF

j_gene: TRBJ1-2
v_gene: TRBV19
d_gene: -
abundance: -
CDR3nt: TGTGCCAGTAGTCCCCACGGGGGGGACTATGGCTACACCTTC
CDR3aa: CASSPHGGDYGYTF

j_gene: TRBJ1-1
v_gene: TRBV18
d_gene: -
abundance: -
CDR3nt: TGTGCCAGCTCACCACCCAGGGGCAACATGAACACTGAAGCTTTCTTT
CDR3aa: CASSPPRGNMNTEAFF

j_gene: TRBJ2-3
v_gene: TRBV2
d_gene: -
abundance: -
CDR3nt: TGTGCCACCCCCGGGTGGGCGGAGTCCACAGATACGCAGTATTTT
CDR3aa: CATPGWAESTDTQYF

j_gene: TRBJ1-6
v_gene: TRBV7-2
d_gene: -
abundance: -
CDR3nt: TGTGCCAGCAGCCGAGGGGTAGGCAATTCACCCCTCCACTTT
CDR3aa: CASSRGVGNSPLHF

j_gene: TRBJ1-1
v_gene: TRBV27
d_gene: -
abundance: few
CDR3nt: TGTGCCAGCAGTTTAGGCGGACCGAACACTGAAGCTTTCTTT
CDR3aa: CASSLGGPNTEAFF

j_gene: TRBJ1-1
v_gene: TRBV29-1
d_gene: TRBD1
abundance: -
CDR3nt: TGCAGCGTTGAACGGCAGGGGGAGAGAGCTTTCTTT
CDR3aa: CSVERQGERAFF

j_gene: TRBJ1-2
v_gene: TRBV6-5
d_gene: TRBD1
abundance: -
CDR3nt: TGTGCCAGCAGTTACTCCCGGACAGGGGGCGGTTATGGCTACACCTTC
CDR3aa: CASSYSRTGGGYGYTF